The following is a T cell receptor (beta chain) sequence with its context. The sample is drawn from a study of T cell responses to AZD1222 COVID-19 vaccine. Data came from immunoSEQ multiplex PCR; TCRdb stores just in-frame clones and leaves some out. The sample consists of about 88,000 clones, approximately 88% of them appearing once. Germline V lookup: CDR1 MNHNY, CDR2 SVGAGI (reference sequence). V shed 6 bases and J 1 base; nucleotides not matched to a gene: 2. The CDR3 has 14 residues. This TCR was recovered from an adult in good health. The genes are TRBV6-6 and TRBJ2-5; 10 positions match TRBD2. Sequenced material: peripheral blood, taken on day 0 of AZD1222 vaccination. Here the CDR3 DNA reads TGTGCCAGCAGCCTAGCGGGGGTCCAAGAGACCCAGTACTTC. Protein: CASSLAGVQETQYF.